Below, 10 T cell receptor beta chains from the same sample are listed, as sequenced in a study of T-cell memory formation after mild COVID-19. From the 5' RACE reads, TCRdb called clonotypes with MiXCR, one entry per CDR3 protein. The sample holds approximately 400,000 distinct CDR3 sequences; approximately 18% are singletons and the top ten take approximately 21%. Sequenced sample: PBMCs or a T cell subset sorted from them (not recorded which). The receptors shown here come from a man younger than 30 who had mild COVID-19 (a few samples of this study predate the infection). Cell type and time point are not known.

This clonotype has more than one count but fewer than ten. This chain joins TRBV15 and TRBJ2-1, with a weak D call TRBD2 (6 bases). From germline, CDR1 is LNHNV and CDR2 YYDKDF (reference sequence). The germline V and J ends were trimmed by 0 bases and 8 bases, with 8 bases remaining between them. The CDR3 runs 13 residues. Here the CDR3 DNA reads TGTGCCACCAGCAGAGAAGGAGGGTATGAGCAGTTCTTC. It yields the protein CATSREGGYEQFF. Complete variable domain (other parts from reference TRBV15 and TRBJ2-1): DAMVIQNPRYQVTQFGKPVTLSCSQTLNHNVMYWYQQKSSQAPKLLFHYYDKDFNNEADTPDNFQSRRPNTSFCFLDIRSPGLGDTAMYLCATSREGGYEQFFGPGTRLTVL.

This rearrangement joins TRBV28 to TRBJ1-2; D call uncertain. CDR3 size: 12 residues. Per germline, CDR1 MDHEN and CDR2 SYDVKM. The V and J ends lost 8 bases and 4 bases respectively, with 11 bases between them. This CDR3 reads CASLTDPYGYTF. The CDR3 nucleotides read TGTGCCAGCCTGACGGATCCCTATGGCTACACCTTC.

This clonotype was seen more than once but under ten times. The V and J genes are TRBV6-1 and TRBJ1-5, with D possibly being TRBD1 (6 bases). Germline-derived CDR1 and CDR2 are MNHNS and SASEGT. The CDR3 length is 16 residues. Trimming pared 0 bases from V and 13 bases from J, leaving 22 bases between. For the CDR3, the DNA is TGTGCCAGCAGTGAAGCGGCCCCGGACAGCCTTCCTCCTCAGCATTTT. It yields the protein CASSEAAPDSLPPQHF.

The chain carries TRBV3-1 and TRBJ2-3, with D unclear. CDR1 and CDR2 (germline): LGHDT, YNNKEL (reference sequence). V was trimmed by 0 bases and J by 8 bases, leaving 6 bases between them. The CDR3 loop spans 12 amino acids. The CDR3 is CASSQDRLTQYF. CDR3 coding DNA: TGTGCCAGCAGCCAAGATCGTCTTACGCAGTATTTT.

The gene calls are TRBV5-1 and TRBJ1-6, with D uncertain. CDR3 length: 14 residues. CDR1 and CDR2 (germline): SGHRS, YFSETQ. V lost 1 base to trimming and J lost 7 bases, with 9 bases between them. The CDR3: CASSLTVKNSPLHF. The CDR3 bases are TGCGCCAGCAGCTTGACGGTAAAGAATTCACCCCTCCACTTT.

V and J are TRBV6-5 and TRBJ2-5; 10 bases are a match to TRBD1. Germline loops: CDR1 MNHEY, CDR2 SVGAGI. V lost 0 bases and J lost 5; bases outside the gene matches: 3. The CDR3 spans 15 residues. The DNA for the CDR3 is TGTGCCAGCAGTTACTCGGGACAGGGGACGGAGACCCAGTACTTC. It codes for CASSYSGQGTETQYF.

The rearrangement joins TRBV9 to TRBJ2-1; 11 bases are shared with TRBD1. CDR1 and CDR2 from the germline V gene are SGDLS and YYNGEE. The CDR3 runs 16 residues. The V segment lost 2 bases and the J segment 3 bases; nucleotides outside the gene matches: 4. CDR3 bases: TGTGCCAGCAGCGTCACCGGGACAGGGGGCTACAATGAGCAGTTCTTC. This sequence encodes CASSVTGTGGYNEQFF.

This clonotype was picked up a small number of times. The chain's CDR3 is CASSTGDNEQFF. CDR3 DNA sequence: TGTGCCAGCAGTACAGGGGACAATGAGCAGTTCTTC. This chain connects TRBV12-3 or TRBV12-4 to TRBJ2-1; 7 bases are a match to TRBD1. This CDR3 spans 12 amino acids. V gave up 5 bases and J gave up 5 bases; unmatched junction bases: 0.

On this clonotype: A single base separates this from a much larger clone, so it may be a read error. The chain employs TRBV6-2 or TRBV6-3 and TRBJ1-6; no clear D. CDR3 length equals 17 residues. Germline V CDR1 and CDR2: MNHEY, SVGEGT. The chain's CDR3 is CASRPSGGAGINSPLNF. CDR3 in DNA: TGTGCCAGCAGACCGTCCGGAGGTGCCGGAATAAATTCACCCCTCAACTTT.

This clonotype appeared a few times. The junction differs from germline at one of its ends, possibly a read error. The gene calls are TRBV28 and TRBJ2-6, with a possible D match to TRBD1 (5 bases). CDR3 size: 18 residues. Looked up from germline, CDR1 is MDHEN and CDR2 is SYDVKM. CDR3 in DNA: TGTGCCAGCAGTTCGTACAGGACCGCCGTCTCTGGGGCCAAAGTCCTGACTTTC. Encoded protein: CASSSYRTAVSGAKVLTF.